These 9 T cell receptor beta chains were all obtained from the same sample, sequenced in a study of blood T cell repertoires in COVID-19. The data were produced by immunoSEQ multiplex PCR, yet TCRdb's version contains in-frame clones alone and is incomplete. The data contain about 83,000 clones, roughly 88% of them singletons. Sequencing used peripheral blood. These receptor sequences come from a man in his forties or fifties with active COVID-19.

The rearrangement uses TRBV5-5 and TRBJ1-2, with 10 bases aligning to TRBD1. Germline V gene data show CDR1 as SGHKS and CDR2 as YYEKEE (reference sequence). This CDR3 contains 16 residues. V was pared by 0 bases and J by 4 bases, with 6 bases of the junction left unmatched. Here the CDR3 DNA reads TGTGCCAGCAGCTTGGGAGTGACAGGGGGCGCCTATGGCTACACCTTC. The encoded protein is CASSLGVTGGAYGYTF.

V gene TRBV15 combines with J gene TRBJ2-3, with D tentatively TRBD1 (5 bases). In germline, CDR1 is LNHNV, CDR2 YYDKDF (reference sequence). Between the trimmed V and J ends, which lost 5 bases and 2 bases, there was a span of 20 bases. The CDR3 consists of 17 residues. CDR3 in DNA: TGTGCCACCAGCGACCCTAGGGTGGCAGGGCCCACAGATACGCAGTATTTT. Residues: CATSDPRVAGPTDTQYF.

This clone was picked up a small number of times. The gene calls are TRBV4-2 and TRBJ2-2; perhaps TRBD1 as D (6 bases). CDR1 is LGHNA and CDR2 is YNFKEQ in the germline V gene. Trimming left V 0 bases short and J 6 bases short, with 17 bases between. This CDR3 is built from 17 residues. This CDR3 reads CASSQEVTGAFAGELFF. The CDR3 nucleotides read TGTGCCAGCAGCCAAGAAGTGACAGGTGCTTTCGCCGGGGAGCTGTTTTTT.

This chain connects TRBV7-2 to TRBJ1-1, with 8 bases lining up with TRBD1. Trimming took 5 bases from V and 3 from J; bases not matched to a gene: 17. Germline CDR1 and CDR2: SGHTA and FQGNSA. The length of the CDR3 is 18 residues. The CDR3 protein is CASSQSITGQGRDTEAFF. CDR3 coding DNA: TGTGCCAGCAGCCAATCGATTACTGGACAGGGAAGGGACACTGAAGCTTTCTTT.

The chain uses TRBV21-1 and TRBJ1-3. TRBV21-1 is classified as a pseudogene. The CDR3 runs to 21 residues. Here the CDR3 reads CASSKEPGKPPTFVSGNTIYF. CDR3 nucleotide sequence: TGTGCCAGCAGCAAAGAACCGGGAAAGCCCCCAACATTCGTCTCTGGAAACACCATATATTTT.

The chain has TRBV6-5 and TRBJ1-4, with 7 bases matching TRBD1. Unmatched junction bases numbered 8, after V lost 5 bases and J lost 8 bases. Germline V gene sequence: CDR1 MNHEY, CDR2 SVGAGI. The CDR3 is 14 residues long. CDR3 sequence: CASSRDRRREKLFF. The CDR3 region has the DNA TGTGCCAGCAGTCGGGACAGACGAAGGGAAAAACTGTTTTTT.

The CDR3 DNA is TGTGCCAGCAGTGAACAGCCCGGGCACGGGAGCTCCTACGAGCAGTACTTC. Translation gives CASSEQPGHGSSYEQYF. The chain combines TRBV6-1 with TRBJ2-7, with a tentative D call TRBD2 (6 bases). Germline loops: CDR1 MNHNS, CDR2 SASEGT. The CDR3 extends over 17 amino acids. Deletions cut 2 bases from V and 0 bases from J, with 17 bases between.

This chain uses TRBV5-1 with TRBJ2-4; TRBD1 aligns across 8 bases. The CDR3 length is 14 residues. Germline V gene data show CDR1 as SGHRS and CDR2 as YFSETQ. V was clipped by 4 bases and J by 5 bases; unmatched bases: 5. Written as DNA, the CDR3 is TGCGCCAGCAGCCGGGGACAGGAGCAAAACATTCAGTACTTC. Its protein product is CASSRGQEQNIQYF.

The chain uses TRBV7-9 and TRBJ1-6; D unresolved. The CDR3 spans 16 residues. CDR1 is SEHNR and CDR2 is FQNEAQ in the germline V gene (reference sequence). The CDR3 sequence is CATLEIDSPGNSPLHF. CDR3 DNA: TGTGCTACCCTAGAGATAGATTCTCCGGGAAATTCACCCCTCCACTTT.